What follows are 28 T cell receptor beta chains derived from one specimen sequenced in a study of blood T cell repertoires in COVID-19. Measured with immunoSEQ multiplex PCR; TCRdb has only the in-frame clones, and not every one. The sample comprises roughly 200,000 clones, 70% to 90% of which are singletons, and approximately 3.3% rests with the top ten. The sequencing sample was made of PBMCs or T cells enriched from blood (not recorded which). These receptors were taken from a woman aged 50 to 60 in a cohort exposed to, infected with or recovered from COVID-19 (not recorded which).

As DNA, the CDR3 is TGTGCCAGCAGCCCCACCGGGTCCTCCTACAATGAGCAGTTCTTC. Protein product: CASSPTGSSYNEQFF. The chain has TRBV4-2 and TRBJ2-1; D is ambiguous. The germline CDR1 and CDR2 sequences are LGHNA and YNFKEQ. V lost 4 bases and J 0 bases, leaving 10 bases between the germline ends. The CDR3 contains 15 residues.

This chain uses TRBV2 with TRBJ2-1; D unresolved. CDR1 SNHLY and CDR2 FYNNEI come from the germline V gene. Trimming took 3 bases from V and 5 from J, leaving 8 bases between them. CDR3 length: 13 residues. The CDR3 DNA reads TGTGCCAGCAGTGACACAATTGACAATGAGCAGTTCTTC. Encoded protein: CASSDTIDNEQFF.

The rearrangement uses TRBV5-4 and TRBJ2-7, with D possibly being TRBD1 (5 bases). CDR1 SGHNT and CDR2 YYREEE come from the germline V gene (reference sequence). This CDR3 has 15 amino acids. V was trimmed by 0 bases and J by 1 base, leaving 11 bases between them. The CDR3 DNA sequence: TGTGCCAGCAGCTTGGGTGGGGCTCGTTCCTACGAGCAGTACTTC. The encoded protein is CASSLGGARSYEQYF.

The chain combines TRBV24-1 with TRBJ2-1; D remains ambiguous. Germline assignment: CDR1 KGHDR and CDR2 SFDVKD. V was cut by 7 bases and J by 5 bases, with 5 bases left in between. The CDR3 is 11 amino acids. As DNA, the CDR3 is TGTGCCACCAGCAATCACAATGAGCAGTTCTTC. It is translated as CATSNHNEQFF.

The chain uses TRBV5-5 and TRBJ1-5; 9 nucleotides line up with TRBD1. The CDR3 has 14 residues. The germline V gene encodes CDR1 SGHKS and CDR2 YYEKEE (reference sequence). V lost 4 bases, J lost 5 bases, and 4 bases stayed unmatched. The CDR3 loop reads CASSLTGGDQPQHF. CDR3 sequence (DNA): TGTGCCAGCAGCCTGACAGGGGGAGATCAGCCCCAGCATTTT.

V and J are TRBV5-4 and TRBJ2-7, with D possibly being TRBD1 (5 bases). Trimming stripped 4 bases from V and 3 bases from J, with 11 bases between. Germline-derived CDR1 and CDR2 are SGHNT and YYREEE (reference sequence). The CDR3 sequence is 13 residues long. In DNA form, the CDR3 reads TGTGCCAGCAGCGACGACAGCATCTACGAGCAGTACTTC. Translated, it gives CASSDDSIYEQYF. The entire variable domain, with the rest obtained from reference TRBV5-4 and TRBJ2-7, is as follows: ETGVTQSPTHLIKTRGQQVTLRCSSQSGHNTVSWYQQALGQGPQFIFQYYREEENGRGNFPPRFSGLQFPNYSSELNVNALELDDSALYLCASSDDSIYEQYFGPGTRLTVT.

This chain uses TRBV18 with TRBJ1-1, with D possibly being TRBD1 (6 bases). CDR1 is KGHSH, CDR2 LQKENI, per germline. The ends were cut back, 3 bases at V and 0 bases at J, with 17 bases in the middle. CDR3 length: 17 amino acids. The CDR3 reads CASSPIMQGSVNTEAFF. The CDR3 DNA reads as TGTGCCAGCTCACCGATCATGCAGGGGAGTGTGAACACTGAAGCTTTCTTT. Drawing the rest from reference TRBV18 and TRBJ1-1, the complete variable domain is NAGVMQNPRHLVRRRGQEARLRCSPMKGHSHVYWYRQLPEEGLKFMVYLQKENIIDESGMPKERFSAEFPKEGPSILRIQQVVRGDSAAYFCASSPIMQGSVNTEAFFGQGTRLTVV.

The genes are TRBV2 and TRBJ1-4; D is unresolved. The length of the CDR3 is 16 residues. V was trimmed by 4 bases and J by 2 bases, leaving 14 bases between them. Germline V CDR1 and CDR2: SNHLY, FYNNEI. DNA for the CDR3: TGTGCCAGCAGTGCGGAGGGCTTGGGCACTAATGAAAAACTGTTTTTT. It encodes CASSAEGLGTNEKLFF.

This chain connects TRBV27 to TRBJ2-7; tentative D call: TRBD1 (5 bases). There are 11 residues in the CDR3. V was cut by 10 bases and J by 2 bases, with 9 bases left in between. Per germline, CDR1 MNHEY and CDR2 SMNVEV (reference sequence). In DNA form, the CDR3 reads TGTGCCACCGCAGGGCCCTACGAGCAGTACTTC. This codes for CATAGPYEQYF.

This chain joins TRBV16 and TRBJ1-3; 7 positions agree with TRBD1. Germline CDR1 is KGHSY and CDR2 is FQNENV. V was pared by 4 bases and J by 0 bases, with 3 bases of the junction left unmatched. The CDR3 consists of 15 residues. The CDR3 is CASSRGDSSGNTIYF. The CDR3 nucleotides are TGTGCCAGCAGCCGGGGGGACAGCTCTGGAAACACCATATATTTT.

This clone was picked up a small number of times. The J gene is TRBJ2-7, the V gene TRBV27; maybe TRBD1 (5 bases). The ends were cut back, 6 bases at V and 3 bases at J, with 12 bases in the middle. CDR3 length: 13 amino acids. Germline V gene lookup returns CDR1 MNHEY and CDR2 SMNVEV (reference sequence). The CDR3 protein is CASRPTVNYEQYF. The CDR3 nucleotides are TGTGCCAGCAGGCCGACAGTGAACTACGAGCAGTACTTC.

The chain employs TRBV7-2 and TRBJ1-2; 7 bases align to TRBD1. With V trimmed by 5 bases and J by 5 bases, 5 bases remained unmatched. The length of the CDR3 is 13 residues. Germline V gives CDR1 SGHTA, CDR2 FQGNSA. The CDR3 loop reads CASSRGQRYGYTF. For the CDR3, the DNA is TGTGCCAGCAGCCGGGGACAGAGGTATGGCTACACCTTC.

The J gene is TRBJ1-2, the V gene TRBV5-1, with D maybe TRBD1 (6 bases). This CDR3 contains 14 residues. CDR1 and CDR2 from the germline V gene are SGHRS and YFSETQ. V lost 4 bases, J lost 8 bases, and 18 bases lay in between. The CDR3 DNA reads as TGCGCCAGCAGCATTGGACAGTCTAACGGAGGCTACACCTTC. It encodes CASSIGQSNGGYTF.

The chain carries TRBV5-4 and TRBJ2-1, with a possible D match to TRBD1 (5 bases). There are 11 residues in the CDR3. Trimming took off 4 bases at V and 9 bases at J, with 8 bases between the two ends. The germline V gene has CDR1 SGHNT and CDR2 YYREEE (reference sequence). The CDR3 protein is CASSKGVEQFF. The CDR3 DNA reads as TGTGCCAGCAGCAAAGGGGTTGAGCAGTTCTTC.

This clone appeared a single time. This chain connects TRBV15 to TRBJ2-7, with TRBD1 as a possible D gene (6 bases). This CDR3 comprises 13 residues. Trimming removed 5 bases at V and 4 bases at J, with 12 bases between. The germline V gene has CDR1 LNHNV and CDR2 YYDKDF (reference sequence). CDR3 nucleotide sequence: TGTGCCACCAGCCTTAGACAGGATTACGAGCAGTACTTC. Translating it yields CATSLRQDYEQYF.

The V gene is TRBV29-1, the J gene TRBJ2-7; no definite D call. V lost 0 bases and J 1 base, leaving 7 bases between the germline ends. This CDR3 is built from 13 residues. Germline CDR1 SQVTM, CDR2 ANQGSEA. The CDR3 nucleotides are TGCAGCGTTGAAGATGCAGGATCCTACGAGCAGTACTTC. It specifies CSVEDAGSYEQYF.

The chain employs TRBV7-2 and TRBJ1-2; D may be TRBD1 (6 bases). Germline V gene sequence: CDR1 SGHTA, CDR2 FQGNSA. V lost 1 base to trimming and J lost 8 bases, with 11 bases between them. The CDR3 is 13 residues long. CDR3 sequence: CASSLDRVRGYTF. The CDR3 bases are TGTGCCAGCAGCTTAGACAGGGTTCGGGGCTACACCTTC.

The chain links TRBV21-1 to TRBJ1-2. TRBV21-1 is an annotated pseudogene. This CDR3 has 13 residues. The CDR3 protein is CASSKVAGGGYTF. CDR3 bases: TGTGCCAGCAGCAAAGTAGCGGGTGGTGGCTACACCTTC.

This clone turned up a few times. This CDR3 is CASRGGTSGRTQYF. The CDR3 DNA reads TGTGCCAGCAGGGGCGGGACTAGCGGACGGACCCAGTACTTC. This chain links TRBV7-9 with TRBJ2-5, with 11 bases identical to TRBD2. CDR1 and CDR2 from the germline V gene are SEHNR and FQNEAQ (reference sequence). The CDR3 covers 14 residues. Germline trimming cut 6 bases from V and 7 bases from J; bases unmatched to any gene: 7.

The chain recombines TRBV19 with TRBJ2-1; the match to TRBD2 covers 11 bases. The germline V gene has CDR1 LNHDA and CDR2 SQIVND (reference sequence). This CDR3 contains 14 residues. With 7 bases clipped from V and 2 bases from J, the junction kept 1 base outside the gene matches. The CDR3 region is CASNSGGAYNEQFF. CDR3 bases: TGTGCCAGTAATAGCGGGGGGGCCTACAATGAGCAGTTCTTC. The full variable domain, with the rest looked up from reference TRBV19 and TRBJ2-1, is DGGITQSPKYLFRKEGQNVTLSCEQNLNHDAMYWYRQDPGQGLRLIYYSQIVNDFQKGDIAEGYSVSREKKESFPLTVTSAQKNPTAFYLCASNSGGAYNEQFFGPGTRLTVL.

The chain couples TRBV6-5 to TRBJ2-2, with D possibly matching TRBD2 (6 bases). CDR3 length: 15 amino acids. The germline V gene has CDR1 MNHEY and CDR2 SVGAGI. V lost 0 bases to trimming and J lost 5 bases, with 10 bases between them. CDR3 region: CASSYSGGVTGELFF. DNA of the CDR3: TGTGCCAGCAGTTACTCCGGCGGGGTAACCGGGGAGCTGTTTTTT.

This clone came up once. V is TRBV19 and J is TRBJ1-2; no firm D call. The CDR3 runs 16 residues. The germline V gene has CDR1 LNHDA and CDR2 SQIVND (reference sequence). Trimming took off 7 bases at V and 2 bases at J, with 20 bases between the two ends. The CDR3 DNA follows: TGTGCCAGTACTGCGACAATTGAGCCGATCAACTATGGCTACACCTTC. Its translation: CASTATIEPINYGYTF.

This clone came up a few times. The V call is TRBV28, the J call TRBJ1-5; D gene ambiguous. CDR1 is MDHEN and CDR2 is SYDVKM in the germline V gene. This CDR3 comprises 14 residues. V was cut by 3 bases and J by 4 bases, with 10 bases left in between. The CDR3 DNA reads as TGTGCCAGCAGTTTTTTTGAGGGAAATCAGCCCCAGCATTTT. Its translation: CASSFFEGNQPQHF.

The rearrangement links TRBV27 to TRBJ1-6; 8 nucleotides agree with TRBD1. Losses at the gene ends were 4 bases for V and 10 bases for J; bases not matched to a gene: 12. The CDR3 sequence is 16 residues long. Germline V gives CDR1 MNHEY, CDR2 SMNVEV (reference sequence). CDR3 DNA: TGTGCCAGCAGTTCGCTCCTTGGACAGGGAGTATCACCCCTCCACTTT. Its protein is CASSSLLGQGVSPLHF.

The chain joins TRBV27 to TRBJ1-6, with D uncertain. The V gene's germline CDR1 is MNHEY and CDR2 SMNVEV (reference sequence). The V end was cut by 4 bases, the J end by 13 bases, with 11 bases between. The CDR3 totals 12 residues. CDR3 residues: CASSYPSGPLHF. Written as DNA, the CDR3 is TGTGCCAGCAGTTACCCCTCGGGTCCCCTCCACTTT.

This clone was detected only once. The V gene is TRBV3-1 (or the pseudogene TRBV3-2), the J gene TRBJ2-6; unclear D gene. The CDR3 consists of 15 residues. The V and J ends lost 4 bases and 6 bases respectively, with 13 bases between them. Germline V gene data show CDR1 as LGHDT and CDR2 as YNNKEL (reference sequence). In nucleotides, the CDR3 is TGTGCCAGCAGCCCTCGACCGACTGAGGCCAACGTCCTGACTTTC. Translating it yields CASSPRPTEANVLTF.

The chain recombines TRBV2 with TRBJ2-7; 10 nucleotides align to TRBD1. J lost 6 bases, V lost 5 bases, and 13 bases had no gene match. This CDR3 region has 16 residues. The germline gives CDR1 SNHLY, CDR2 FYNNEI. CDR3 amino acids: CASSFRRGQGLLEQYF. CDR3 coding DNA: TGTGCCAGCAGTTTCAGGAGGGGACAGGGGTTACTCGAGCAGTACTTC.

The V and J genes are TRBV10-2 and TRBJ1-2; tentative D call: TRBD1 (6 bases). V was pared by 3 bases and J by 7 bases, with 12 bases between. There are 13 residues in the CDR3. CDR1 and CDR2 (germline): WSHSY, SAAADI. The CDR3 loop reads CASSDSRGIGYTF. DNA of the CDR3: TGCGCCAGCAGTGACTCTAGGGGGATTGGCTACACCTTC.